These 25 T cell receptor beta chains were all obtained from the same sample, sequenced in a study of T cell changes during pregnancy in multiple sclerosis. Data came from immunoSEQ multiplex PCR; TCRdb stores just in-frame clones and leaves some out. The data show approximately 35,000 clones, about 90% seen once. Sequencing was performed on CD4+ T cells from peripheral blood mononuclear cells, taken in the third trimester of pregnancy. The receptors derive from a female donor in good health, enrolled as a control in a pregnancy study.

The chain has TRBV5-1 and TRBJ2-7; 8 positions agree with TRBD1. The germline V gene has CDR1 SGHRS and CDR2 YFSETQ. This CDR3 region has 12 residues. V was clipped by 4 bases and J by 7 bases; unmatched bases: 4. The CDR3 nucleotides are TGCGCCAGCAGCAACAGGGGGGAAGAGCAGTACTTC. Amino acid sequence: CASSNRGEEQYF.

The genes are TRBV28 and TRBJ1-2; D perhaps matches TRBD1 (5 bases). CDR1 is MDHEN and CDR2 is SYDVKM in the germline V gene. The V and J ends lost 3 bases and 4 bases respectively, with 12 bases between them. The CDR3 totals 14 residues. The CDR3 region is CASSLGRALYGYTF. CDR3 in DNA: TGTGCCAGCAGTTTGGGCAGGGCACTCTATGGCTACACCTTC.

The J gene is TRBJ2-7, the V gene TRBV28; D is perhaps TRBD2 (5 bases). This CDR3 region has 12 residues. V was cut by 2 bases and J by 4 bases, with 6 bases left in between. Germline V gives CDR1 MDHEN, CDR2 SYDVKM. CDR3 protein: CASSLRGYEQYF. CDR3 in DNA: TGTGCCAGCAGTTTAAGAGGGTACGAGCAGTACTTC.

The gene calls are TRBV4-1 and TRBJ1-1; 8 positions match TRBD1. V lost 2 bases, J lost 11 bases, and 19 bases stayed unmatched. Germline V gene lookup returns CDR1 MGHRA and CDR2 YSYEKL. The CDR3 runs to 17 residues. The CDR3 reads CASSQPSGQGSMWRAFF. The CDR3 DNA follows: TGCGCCAGCAGCCAACCATCTGGACAGGGCTCTATGTGGCGCGCTTTCTTT.

This rearrangement joins TRBV11-2 to TRBJ1-1, with D perhaps TRBD1 (5 bases). The CDR3 totals 16 residues. CDR1 is SGHAT, CDR2 FQNNGV, per germline. V lost 5 bases and J 5 bases, leaving 21 bases between the germline ends. This CDR3 is CASSPPWGRGGTEAFF. The CDR3 coding sequence is TGTGCCAGCAGCCCTCCCTGGGGTAGGGGAGGGACTGAAGCTTTCTTT.

J is TRBJ2-1 and V is TRBV19; D gene uncertain. This CDR3 is built from 12 residues. With 1 base removed from V and 7 bases from J, the gap between germline ends came to 5 bases. From germline, CDR1 is LNHDA and CDR2 SQIVND (reference sequence). The CDR3 bases are TGTGCCAGTAGTATAGGGCCTAATGAGCAGTTCTTC. This gives the protein CASSIGPNEQFF.

About this clone itself: Other DNA sequences in the sample encode the same CDR3. V is TRBV5-1 and J is TRBJ1-1; D is undetermined. Germline V lookup: CDR1 SGHRS, CDR2 YFSETQ. V lost 1 base to trimming and J lost 3 bases, with 7 bases between them. The CDR3 has 13 amino acids. This CDR3 is CASSLSGDTEAFF. CDR3 in DNA: TGCGCCAGCAGCTTGTCCGGGGACACTGAAGCTTTCTTT.

The V gene is TRBV28, the J gene TRBJ2-7, with 7 bases fitting TRBD1. The CDR3 is made up of 15 amino acids. The germline V gene encodes CDR1 MDHEN and CDR2 SYDVKM. V lost 5 bases, J lost 2 bases, and 9 bases stayed unmatched. CDR3 in DNA: TGTGCCAGCAGTACAGACAGGGTGGGTACCTACGAGCAGTACTTC. Amino acids: CASSTDRVGTYEQYF. Looking up the rest from reference TRBV28 and TRBJ2-7 gives the full variable domain: DVKVTQSSRYLVKRTGEKVFLECVQDMDHENMFWYRQDPGLGLRLIYFSYDVKMKEKGDIPEGYSVSREKKERFSLILESASTNQTSMYLCASSTDRVGTYEQYFGPGTRLTVT.

This chain links TRBV10-3 with TRBJ1-1; D not certain. V lost 0 bases to trimming and J lost 3 bases, with 11 bases between them. Per germline, CDR1 ENHRY and CDR2 SYGVKD. There are 15 residues in the CDR3. CDR3 protein: CAISESSKSHTEAFF. CDR3 DNA sequence: TGTGCCATCAGTGAGTCGAGCAAATCCCACACTGAAGCTTTCTTT.

This clone is a singleton in its sample. The chain has TRBV14 and TRBJ2-5; D remains unclear. The CDR3 is 15 amino acids. Germline CDR1 and CDR2: SGHDN and FVKESK. V lost 4 bases, J lost 2 bases, and 14 bases lay in between. In DNA form, the CDR3 reads TGTGCCAGCAGCCGCCAGGTGCAGGTACAAGAGACCCAGTACTTC. It yields the protein CASSRQVQVQETQYF.

The chain carries TRBV7-9 and TRBJ2-5; 8 bases fit TRBD2. The V gene's germline CDR1 is SEHNR and CDR2 FQNEAQ (reference sequence). The CDR3 loop spans 16 amino acids. V shed 4 bases, J shed 0 bases, and the junction held 7 bases outside the gene matches. The CDR3 bases are TGTGCCAGCAGCTCCAACCGGGGGGGGTACCAAGAGACCCAGTACTTC. It is translated as CASSSNRGGYQETQYF.

The chain combines TRBV7-8 with TRBJ1-1; no definite D call. Trimming pared 1 base from V and 10 bases from J, leaving 10 bases between. CDR3 size: 12 residues. Germline V gene sequence: CDR1 SGHVS, CDR2 FQNEAQ. The CDR3 nucleotides are TGTGCCAGCAGCTTAGTTGGGTCGGGAGCTTTCTTT. This encodes CASSLVGSGAFF.

The chain links TRBV28 to TRBJ2-7; D uncertain. Trimming shortened V by 4 bases and J by 7 bases, and 17 bases separated the two germline ends. The length of the CDR3 is 14 residues. Germline lookup yields CDR1 MDHEN and CDR2 SYDVKM. CDR3 sequence reads: CASSSGGVRSEQYF. The DNA for the CDR3 is TGTGCCAGCAGTTCTGGCGGAGTACGTTCTGAGCAGTACTTC.

The chain joins TRBV7-2 to TRBJ2-3; TRBD2 matches 9 bases. This CDR3 region has 15 residues. The V gene end was trimmed by 2 bases and the J gene end by 5 bases; junction bases not matched to a gene: 5. Germline V gene data show CDR1 as SGHTA and CDR2 as FQGNSA. The CDR3 coding sequence is TGTGCCAGCAGCTTATTCAGCGGGAGGAGAGATACGCAGTATTTT. Protein: CASSLFSGRRDTQYF.

V is TRBV11-3 and J is TRBJ2-7, with 7 bases matching TRBD2. The ends lost 1 base at V and 0 bases at J; junction bases unmatched: 3. Germline V gene data show CDR1 as SGHNT and CDR2 as YENEEA. The CDR3 extends over 15 amino acids. CDR3 loop: CASSLGGGDSYEQYF. In nucleotides, the CDR3 is TGTGCCAGCAGCTTAGGCGGGGGAGACTCCTACGAGCAGTACTTC.

The CDR3 nucleotides read TGTGCCAGCAGCCGGACAGTGGGCACCGGGGAGCTGTTTTTT. Translated, it gives CASSRTVGTGELFF. The chain uses TRBV7-2 and TRBJ2-2, with TRBD1 as a possible D gene (6 bases). Germline values: CDR1 SGHTA, CDR2 FQGNSA. Deletions cut 5 bases from V and 4 bases from J, with 11 bases between. The CDR3 contains 14 residues.

The rearrangement joins TRBV6-1 to TRBJ2-7; D might be TRBD1 (5 bases). The CDR3 has 13 amino acids. V lost 3 bases and J 7 bases, leaving 13 bases between the germline ends. The germline V gene encodes CDR1 MNHNS and CDR2 SASEGT. CDR3 region: CASSEVWGLEQYF. Here the CDR3 DNA reads TGTGCCAGCAGTGAGGTTTGGGGCCTTGAGCAGTACTTC.

V usage is TRBV5-4 and J usage is TRBJ2-7; D not certain. Germline-derived CDR1 and CDR2 are SGHNT and YYREEE (reference sequence). V lost 4 bases to trimming and J lost 6 bases, with 11 bases between them. The CDR3 runs to 12 residues. The CDR3 reads CASSRAGSEQYF. CDR3 bases: TGTGCCAGCAGCCGCGCCGGTAGCGAGCAGTACTTC.

The chain links TRBV28 to TRBJ2-7; 10 bases agree with TRBD2. The CDR3 extends over 18 amino acids. CDR1 and CDR2 from the germline V gene are MDHEN and SYDVKM. V lost 4 bases to trimming and J lost 0 bases; unmatched junction nucleotides: 12. The chain's CDR3 is CASSSLNRLAGPSYEQYF. CDR3 nucleotide sequence: TGTGCCAGCAGTTCATTAAATAGACTAGCGGGCCCCTCCTACGAGCAGTACTTC.

In this sample, this clone turned up a few times. The chain links TRBV6-9 to TRBJ2-1; no clear D. The CDR3 contains 11 residues. The V gene's germline CDR1 is MNHGY and CDR2 SVAAGI. V was pared by 7 bases and J by 10 bases, with 11 bases between. Written as DNA, the CDR3 is TGTGCCAGCACCCCCATGGCCGAGCAGTTCTTC. Its protein is CASTPMAEQFF.

CDR3 residues: CASSPQQGGESPLHF. DNA of the CDR3: TGTGCCAGCAGCCCTCAGCAGGGTGGGGAATCACCCCTCCACTTT. The chain has TRBV5-4 and TRBJ1-6; a possible D gene is TRBD1 (5 bases). Per germline, CDR1 SGHNT and CDR2 YYREEE (reference sequence). This CDR3 comprises 15 residues. V was trimmed by 4 bases and J by 10 bases, leaving 18 bases between them.

V usage is TRBV6-1 and J usage is TRBJ1-6, with 12 positions matching TRBD1. Trimming removed 7 bases from V and 9 bases from J; junction bases left unmatched: 7. The CDR3 runs to 15 residues. Germline V gene data show CDR1 as MNHNS and CDR2 as SASEGT. CDR3 protein: CASKGGTGGSSPLHF. DNA of the CDR3: TGTGCCAGCAAGGGCGGGACAGGGGGCAGTTCACCCCTCCACTTT.

This clone was counted a few times. V gene TRBV28 combines with J gene TRBJ1-6, with D possibly matching TRBD1 (5 bases). Trimming removed 8 bases at V and 8 bases at J, with 16 bases between. The CDR3 consists of 14 residues. Germline V gives CDR1 MDHEN, CDR2 SYDVKM. CDR3: CASLRGIGDSPLHF. For the CDR3, the DNA is TGTGCCAGCCTTAGGGGCATTGGTGATTCACCCCTCCACTTT. The full variable domain, rest sourced from reference TRBV28 and TRBJ1-6, is DVKVTQSSRYLVKRTGEKVFLECVQDMDHENMFWYRQDPGLGLRLIYFSYDVKMKEKGDIPEGYSVSREKKERFSLILESASTNQTSMYLCASLRGIGDSPLHFGNGTRLTVT.

The rearrangement uses TRBV7-2 and TRBJ1-1; 7 positions agree with TRBD1. The CDR3 is 13 amino acids. CDR1 and CDR2 (germline): SGHTA, FQGNSA. Trimming at V came to 5 bases and at J to 5 bases, leaving 5 bases not matched to a gene. The CDR3 spells CASSLGTATEAFF. CDR3 in DNA: TGTGCCAGCAGCCTAGGGACAGCTACTGAAGCTTTCTTT. Combining the CDR3 with reference TRBV7-2 and TRBJ1-1 gives the whole variable domain GAGVSQSPSNKVTEKGKDVELRCDPISGHTALYWYRQSLGQGLEFLIYFQGNSAPDKSGLPSDRFSAERTGGSVSTLTIQRTQQEDSAVYLCASSLGTATEAFFGQGTRLTVV.

CDR3 protein: CASSLAAIQYF. The CDR3 coding sequence is TGTGCCAGCAGCTTAGCGGCCATTCAGTACTTC. The chain recombines TRBV7-9 with TRBJ2-4; unclear D gene. Trimming pared 0 bases from V and 9 bases from J, leaving 3 bases between. The CDR3 sequence is 11 residues long. Per the germline V gene, CDR1 is SEHNR and CDR2 is FQNEAQ (reference sequence).